Below are 27 T cell receptor beta chains sequenced from a single sample in a study of blood T cells in healthy people across ages. It was with a sample-barcoded 5' primer and a J-beta primer mix that a second PCR of roughly 7 to 12 cycles was run. Using its own MiXCR run on the 5' RACE reads, TCRdb lists one record per CDR3 protein. This sample has 780,000 or so distinct CDR3 sequences, with 56% found just once. The specimen sequenced was blood. The source is a man aged 35 to 55 in good health.

The rearrangement links TRBV5-1 to TRBJ2-2, with 11 bases matching TRBD2. V was pared by 0 bases and J by 6 bases, with 4 bases of the junction left unmatched. CDR1 is SGHRS, CDR2 YFSETQ, per germline. This CDR3 is built from 16 residues. This chain's CDR3 is CASSLAGTSGSGELFF. CDR3 DNA sequence: TGCGCCAGCAGCTTGGCCGGGACTAGCGGATCCGGGGAGCTGTTTTTT. Full variable domain (remainder filled in from reference TRBV5-1 and TRBJ2-2): KAGVTQTPRYLIKTRGQQVTLSCSPISGHRSVSWYQQTPGQGLQFLFEYFSETQRNKGNFPGRFSGRQFSNSRSEMNVSTLELGDSALYLCASSLAGTSGSGELFFGEGSRLTVL.

This clonotype was observed a few times. The chain recombines TRBV29-1 with TRBJ2-3; 7 bases map to TRBD1. The CDR3 loop spans 13 amino acids. V gave up 6 bases and J gave up 3 bases; unmatched junction bases: 6. CDR1 and CDR2 from the germline V gene are SQVTM and ANQGSEA. CDR3: CSVGGATTDTQYF. The CDR3 region has the DNA TGCAGCGTAGGGGGCGCGACGACAGATACGCAGTATTTT.

V is TRBV15 and J is TRBJ1-1; a weak D match, TRBD1 (5 bases). Per germline, CDR1 LNHNV and CDR2 YYDKDF (reference sequence). The CDR3 covers 15 residues. Trimming took off 0 bases at V and 3 bases at J, with 11 bases between the two ends. The CDR3 region is CATSRERGRYTEAFF. CDR3 nucleotide sequence: TGTGCCACCAGCAGAGAGAGGGGAAGGTACACTGAAGCTTTCTTT.

The chain joins TRBV5-1 to TRBJ2-7; D gene uncertain. The DNA end is a closer match to TRBJ2-5, so the J assignment may be wrong. The germline V gene encodes CDR1 SGHRS and CDR2 YFSETQ. This CDR3 spans 14 amino acids. The CDR3 sequence is CASSPDPGSKTQYF. The DNA of the CDR3 is TGCGCCAGCAGCCCGGATCCGGGTTCGAAGACCCAGTACTTC.

The chain couples TRBV4-1 to TRBJ2-5, with TRBD1 identical over 7 bases. Germline values: CDR1 MGHRA, CDR2 YSYEKL. This CDR3 is built from 14 residues. The trim removed 1 base at V and 2 bases at J, leaving 1 base unmatched. This chain's CDR3 is CASSQVGQQETQYF. The CDR3 nucleotides read TGCGCCAGCAGCCAAGTGGGACAGCAAGAGACCCAGTACTTC.

This clonotype was counted only a few times. V gene TRBV4-3 combines with J gene TRBJ1-5; the match to TRBD1 covers 9 bases. The CDR3 has 16 residues. Per germline, CDR1 LGHNA and CDR2 YSLEER. Unmatched junction bases numbered 11, after V lost 4 bases and J lost 7 bases. CDR3 sequence reads: CASSLGAGTGNQPQHF. Here the CDR3 DNA reads TGCGCCAGCAGCCTAGGTGCCGGGACAGGGAACCAGCCCCAGCATTTT.

The rearrangement links TRBV20-1 to TRBJ1-5, with D hard to call. The V gene lost 2 bases and the J gene lost 0 bases, with 11 bases spanning the gap. Germline V gives CDR1 DFQATT, CDR2 SNEGSKA (reference sequence). This CDR3 region has 15 residues. CDR3 in amino acids: CSARPGVHSNQPQHF. CDR3 in DNA: TGCAGTGCTAGACCCGGAGTCCATAGCAATCAGCCCCAGCATTTT.

The rearrangement uses TRBV6-4 and TRBJ1-4; D perhaps matches TRBD1 (6 bases). Trimming left V 3 bases short and J 12 bases short, with 17 bases between. The CDR3 contains 14 residues. Germline V gives CDR1 MRHNA, CDR2 SNTAGT. This CDR3 is CASSERQGFGELFF. In DNA form, the CDR3 reads TGTGCCAGCAGTGAAAGGCAGGGGTTCGGTGAACTGTTTTTT.

This chain links TRBV6-5 with TRBJ1-1; the D gene is possibly TRBD1 (6 bases). Trimming stripped 4 bases from V and 5 bases from J, with 14 bases between. Germline loops: CDR1 MNHEY, CDR2 SVGAGI. The CDR3 is 14 amino acids. The CDR3 region has the DNA TGTGCCAGCAGTTCAGCAGGGGATATTACTGAAGCTTTCTTT. It codes for CASSSAGDITEAFF.

The table lists this clonotype with a few counts. The rearrangement links TRBV10-3 to TRBJ2-1; D gene unclear. The CDR3 contains 16 residues. Germline CDR1 reads ENHRY; CDR2 reads SYGVKD. V gave up 2 bases and J gave up 6 bases, with 17 bases separating them. CDR3 sequence reads: CAISEEALDKANEQFF. The CDR3 bases are TGTGCCATCAGTGAGGAAGCCCTCGACAAGGCCAATGAGCAGTTCTTC.

DNA for the CDR3: TGCAGTGCTAGCGTAGGGGCGACTAATGAAAAACTGTTTTTT. This sequence encodes CSASVGATNEKLFF. The chain couples TRBV20-1 to TRBJ1-4; possible D gene TRBD1, 5 bases. Trimming cost V 3 bases and J 2 bases, with 10 bases left between them. The CDR3 totals 14 residues. CDR1 and CDR2 from the germline V gene are DFQATT and SNEGSKA (reference sequence).

CDR3 amino acids: CASIKGTGFMGSPLHF. DNA for the CDR3: TGTGCCAGCATCAAGGGGACAGGGTTCATGGGGTCACCCCTCCACTTT. The V call is TRBV7-2, the J call TRBJ1-6; 9 bases line up with TRBD1. Unmatched junction bases numbered 14, after V lost 7 bases and J lost 10 bases. The CDR3 consists of 16 residues. CDR1 and CDR2 from the germline V gene are SGHTA and FQGNSA.

The rearrangement joins TRBV7-2 to TRBJ2-4, with D perhaps TRBD2 (5 bases). Germline V gene data show CDR1 as SGHTA and CDR2 as FQGNSA. The CDR3 is made up of 15 amino acids. The V gene lost 4 bases and the J gene lost 7 bases, with 17 bases spanning the gap. Here the CDR3 reads CASSSGAHEGNIQYF. The CDR3 region has the DNA TGTGCCAGCAGCTCAGGCGCCCACGAGGGCAACATTCAGTACTTC.

This clonotype was observed a handful of times. The chain has TRBV7-8 and TRBJ1-2; D call uncertain. Germline values: CDR1 SGHVS, CDR2 FQNEAQ. V was cut by 5 bases and J by 6 bases, with 7 bases left in between. This CDR3 spans 11 amino acids. CDR3 sequence: CASSPHNGYTF. The CDR3 DNA reads TGTGCCAGCAGCCCACACAATGGCTACACCTTC.

This chain's CDR3 is CSAGQGSSTGELFF. CDR3 nucleotide sequence: TGCAGCGCGGGACAGGGGTCGAGCACCGGGGAGCTGTTTTTT. This chain links TRBV29-1 with TRBJ2-2; 10 positions match TRBD1. There are 14 residues in the CDR3. The J segment lost 4 bases and the V segment lost 7 bases, leaving 6 bases of the junction unmatched. Germline V gives CDR1 SQVTM, CDR2 ANQGSEA.

The chain has TRBV12-3 or TRBV12-4 and TRBJ2-5; 7 bases map to TRBD1. V shed 6 bases and J 1 base; nucleotides not matched to a gene: 11. CDR3 length: 16 amino acids. CDR3 nucleotides: TGTGCCAGCAGCCCACGATCCGACAGGGCCCAAGAGACCCAGTACTTC. Translating gives CASSPRSDRAQETQYF.

A single count supports this clonotype. This chain joins TRBV4-3 and TRBJ2-5, with D possibly matching TRBD1 (5 bases). The CDR3 loop spans 14 amino acids. The V and J ends lost 2 bases and 4 bases respectively, with 11 bases between them. Germline CDR1 reads LGHNA; CDR2 reads YSLEER. The CDR3 DNA reads TGCGCCAGCAGCCAATTTCTTCAGGGAGAGACCCAGTACTTC. This encodes CASSQFLQGETQYF.

This clonotype was found many times. The rearrangement joins TRBV28 to TRBJ2-3; possibly TRBD1 for D (6 bases). The CDR3 is 15 amino acids. Germline CDR1 reads MDHEN; CDR2 reads SYDVKM. The V and J ends lost 5 bases and 0 bases respectively, with 12 bases between them. The CDR3 DNA sequence: TGTGCCAGCAGTGAAACAGGGTCTAGCACAGATACGCAGTATTTT. Translated, it gives CASSETGSSTDTQYF.

The rearrangement joins TRBV4-2 to TRBJ2-7; D gene uncertain. The germline CDR1 and CDR2 sequences are LGHNA and YNFKEQ. CDR3 length: 14 residues. The V gene lost 1 base and the J gene lost 2 bases, with 9 bases spanning the gap. The CDR3 region is CASSQVYSPYEQYF. As DNA, the CDR3 is TGTGCCAGCAGCCAAGTTTACAGTCCCTACGAGCAGTACTTC.

The CDR3 loop is CASSLQGTRMGSLSDTQYF. The CDR3 DNA follows: TGCGCCAGCAGCTTACAAGGGACTCGGATGGGATCTTTATCAGATACGCAGTATTTT. V is TRBV5-1 and J is TRBJ2-3; possibly TRBD2 for D (6 bases). The germline CDR1 and CDR2 sequences are SGHRS and YFSETQ. V was trimmed by 2 bases and J by 4 bases, leaving 26 bases between them. This CDR3 spans 19 amino acids.

This clonotype was seen at least ten times. The V and J genes are TRBV5-1 and TRBJ2-5; D uncertain. V gave up 5 bases and J gave up 4 bases, with 6 bases separating them. Per germline, CDR1 SGHRS and CDR2 YFSETQ. The CDR3 is made up of 11 amino acids. The CDR3 DNA follows: TGCGCCAGCAGAAAGTCAGAGACCCAGTACTTC. Residues: CASRKSETQYF.

This clonotype was recorded only once. The V gene is TRBV3-1, the J gene TRBJ1-2; TRBD1 might be the D (5 bases). Per germline, CDR1 LGHDT and CDR2 YNNKEL (reference sequence). V shed 3 bases and J shed 5 bases, with 16 bases lying between them. The CDR3 has 15 residues. CDR3 DNA: TGTGCCAGCAGCCATTGGGGCGGGGAAAGATATGGCTACACCTTC. Residues: CASSHWGGERYGYTF.

This chain joins TRBV7-2 and TRBJ1-6; the D gene is possibly TRBD1 (6 bases). This CDR3 region has 17 residues. Trimming removed 3 bases at V and 5 bases at J, with 17 bases between. CDR1 is SGHTA and CDR2 is FQGNSA in the germline V gene. The CDR3 reads CASSFINTGRNNSPLHF. CDR3 nucleotide sequence: TGTGCCAGCAGCTTTATAAATACAGGGAGAAATAATTCACCCCTCCACTTT.

A few counts support this clonotype. The genes are TRBV20-1 and TRBJ2-1, with D possibly TRBD2 on 6 matching bases. Germline V gene lookup returns CDR1 DFQATT and CDR2 SNEGSKA (reference sequence). The V and J ends lost 0 bases and 10 bases respectively, with 22 bases between them. CDR3 size: 16 residues. The CDR3 nucleotides read TGCAGTGCTAGAGATTTGGCGGGATCTCGGTTGGGGGAGCAGTTCTTC. It yields the protein CSARDLAGSRLGEQFF.

This chain connects TRBV28 to TRBJ2-1, with 11 bases lining up with TRBD2. The CDR3 has 19 residues. Germline-derived CDR1 and CDR2 are MDHEN and SYDVKM. V shed 3 bases, J shed 4 bases, and the junction held 14 bases outside the gene matches. The chain's CDR3 is CASSFSPWRGTSGYNEQFF. The CDR3 DNA reads as TGTGCCAGCAGTTTTTCACCTTGGAGGGGGACTAGCGGATACAATGAGCAGTTCTTC.

This clonotype was seen more than once but under ten times. V gene TRBV18 combines with J gene TRBJ1-2; D gene uncertain. Germline lookup yields CDR1 KGHSH and CDR2 LQKENI. This CDR3 has 13 amino acids. Trimming left V 2 bases short and J 2 bases short, with 6 bases between. The CDR3 is CASSPEENYGYTF. In nucleotides, the CDR3 is TGTGCCAGCTCACCAGAGGAAAACTATGGCTACACCTTC.

CDR3 coding DNA: TGTGCCATCAGTGAGAAATCACAGGGTAATGAGCAGTTCTTC. It specifies CAISEKSQGNEQFF. V usage is TRBV10-3 and J usage is TRBJ2-1; TRBD1 is a possible D gene (6 bases). Germline V lookup: CDR1 ENHRY, CDR2 SYGVKD. Trimming took 2 bases from V and 7 from J, leaving 12 bases between them. The CDR3 totals 14 residues.